This is a list of T cell receptor beta chains from one sample in a study of blood T cells in healthy people across ages. Via MiXCR, TCRdb re-called the 5' RACE reads, giving one row per CDR3 protein. The sample carries around 1.5 million distinct CDR3 sequences, about 32% recorded once. Sequenced: blood. The receptors stem from a young woman in good health. Both conserved end residues are part of each CDR3. Each record gives: clone size, V gene, CDR3 protein. Rows give clone size only sometimes, using once, few, many, or a class for an expanded clone.

clone size: -; V gene: TRBV4-2; CDR3 protein: CASSQTGGQAPRNTEAFF
clone size: -; V gene: TRBV10-3; CDR3 protein: CAISDKRGGIEQYF
clone size: -; V gene: TRBV4-2; CDR3 protein: CASSFYICSARPGGRDTQYF
clone size: few; V gene: TRBV20-1; CDR3 protein: CSARSLAGSMHEQYF
clone size: -; V gene: TRBV5-1; CDR3 protein: CASSLRGEGNGYTF
clone size: -; V gene: TRBV20-1; CDR3 protein: CSARDREGPSNQPQHF
clone size: -; V gene: TRBV12-3/TRBV12-4; CDR3 protein: CASTPGYSNQPQHF
clone size: -; V gene: TRBV7-7; CDR3 protein: CASSLELASYNEQFF
clone size: -; V gene: TRBV13; CDR3 protein: CASSTWARAKNIQYF
clone size: -; V gene: TRBV20-1; CDR3 protein: CSATLPRTSGEETQYF
clone size: few; V gene: TRBV20-1; CDR3 protein: CSATAGDTQYF
clone size: -; V gene: TRBV3-1; CDR3 protein: CACSPDLNNEQFF
clone size: -; V gene: TRBV20-1; CDR3 protein: CSASDPRPGKETQYF
clone size: few; V gene: TRBV4-2; CDR3 protein: CASRPGLAGGPYNEQFF
clone size: -; V gene: TRBV5-1; CDR3 protein: CASSWTQGTLYEQYF
clone size: few; V gene: TRBV7-9; CDR3 protein: CASSPGTLSSYNSPLHF
clone size: -; V gene: TRBV13; CDR3 protein: CASSKRGTETQYF